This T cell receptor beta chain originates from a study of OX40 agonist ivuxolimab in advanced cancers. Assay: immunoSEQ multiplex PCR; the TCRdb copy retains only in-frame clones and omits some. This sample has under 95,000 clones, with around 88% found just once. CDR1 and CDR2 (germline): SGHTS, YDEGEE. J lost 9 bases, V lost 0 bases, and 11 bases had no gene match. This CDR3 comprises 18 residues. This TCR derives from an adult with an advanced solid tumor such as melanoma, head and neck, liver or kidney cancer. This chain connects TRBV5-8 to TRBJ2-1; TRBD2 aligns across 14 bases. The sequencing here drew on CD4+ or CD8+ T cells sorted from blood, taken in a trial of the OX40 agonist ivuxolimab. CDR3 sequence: CASSLAGTSGGLSSEQFF. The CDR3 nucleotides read TGTGCCAGCAGCTTGGCCGGGACTAGCGGGGGTTTATCCTCTGAGCAGTTCTTC.